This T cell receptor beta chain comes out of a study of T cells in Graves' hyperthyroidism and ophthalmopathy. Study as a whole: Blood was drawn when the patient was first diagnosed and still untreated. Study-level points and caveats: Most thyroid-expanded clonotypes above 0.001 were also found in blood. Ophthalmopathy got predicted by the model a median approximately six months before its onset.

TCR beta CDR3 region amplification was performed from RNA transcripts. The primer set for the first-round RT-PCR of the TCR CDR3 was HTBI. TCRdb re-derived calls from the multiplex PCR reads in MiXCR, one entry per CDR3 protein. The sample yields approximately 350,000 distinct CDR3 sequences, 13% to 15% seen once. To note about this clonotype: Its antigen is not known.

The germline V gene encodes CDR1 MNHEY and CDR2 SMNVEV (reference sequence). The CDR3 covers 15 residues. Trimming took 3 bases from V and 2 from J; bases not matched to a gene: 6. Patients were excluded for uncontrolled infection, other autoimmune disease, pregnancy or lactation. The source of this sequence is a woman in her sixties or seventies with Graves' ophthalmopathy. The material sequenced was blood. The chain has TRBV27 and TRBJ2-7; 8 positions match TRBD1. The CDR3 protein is CASSLYGTGPYEQYF. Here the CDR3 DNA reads TGTGCCAGCAGTTTGTACGGGACAGGCCCCTACGAGCAGTACTTC.